The rows below give T cell receptor beta chains drawn from one sample of a study of Graves' ophthalmopathy and Graves' hyperthyroidism. TCRdb itself ran the multiplex PCR reads through MiXCR, one entry per CDR3 protein. The data show hundreds of thousands of distinct CDR3 sequences, more than 40% seen once. Sequenced: peripheral blood. All receptors come from an adult man with Graves' ophthalmopathy. The CDR3 runs from the conserved cysteine through the conserved F or W. A D gene is named only where the DNA matches it firmly. Clone size is stated in some rows and not others, as once, few, many or a class when expanded.

clone_size d_call j_call v_call cdr3_aa cdr3_nt
many . TRBJ1-2 TRBV5-1 CASSFRAGRNYGYTF TGCGCCAGCAGCTTTCGAGCAGGACGTAACTATGGCTACACCTTC
many . TRBJ2-7 TRBV2 CASSERFSKNYEQYF TGTGCCAGCAGTGAACGGTTTAGCAAAAACTACGAGCAGTACTTC
. . TRBJ2-7 TRBV11-1 CAGSFNYEQYF TGTGCCGGCAGCTTTAACTACGAGCAGTACTTC
few . TRBJ2-7 TRBV27 CASSPSGISAYEQYF TGTGCCAGCAGTCCATCGGGGATCTCGGCCTACGAGCAGTACTTC
. . TRBJ2-7 TRBV7-9 CASSPGATISYEQYF TGTGCCAGCTCTCCGGGCGCTACAATTTCCTACGAGCAGTACTTC
many . TRBJ2-7 TRBV14 CASSQGVSPAYEQYF TGTGCCAGCAGCCAAGGAGTCAGTCCCGCCTACGAGCAGTACTTC
. . TRBJ1-6 TRBV25-1 CASSEFLGYSSSYNSPLHF TGTGCCAGCAGTGAATTCCTGGGTTATAGTTCCTCCTATAATTCACCCCTCCACTTT
many . TRBJ1-4 TRBV2 CASSVSRNEKLFF TGTGCCAGCAGTGTATCCAGGAATGAAAAACTGTTTTTT
. TRBD1 TRBJ1-3 TRBV29-1 CSVGQGIYF TGCAGCGTGGGACAGGGGATATATTTT
many . TRBJ1-5 TRBV7-2 CASSPQPGGAGNQPQHF TGTGCCAGCAGCCCCCAGCCCGGGGGCGCCGGCAATCAGCCCCAGCATTTT
. . TRBJ2-1 TRBV24-1 CATSDTVGAQFF TGTGCCACCAGTGATACTGTTGGGGCTCAGTTCTTC
. . TRBJ1-6 TRBV10-3 CALSESNGGGSPLHF TGTGCCCTCAGTGAGTCAAATGGAGGAGGGTCACCCCTCCACTTT
. TRBD1 TRBJ2-5 TRBV15 CATSSPRTGGGETQYF TGTGCCACCAGCAGCCCCAGGACAGGGGGCGGCGAGACCCAGTACTTC
many . TRBJ2-5 TRBV9 CASSANGQETQYF TGTGCCAGCAGCGCGAATGGACAAGAGACCCAGTACTTC